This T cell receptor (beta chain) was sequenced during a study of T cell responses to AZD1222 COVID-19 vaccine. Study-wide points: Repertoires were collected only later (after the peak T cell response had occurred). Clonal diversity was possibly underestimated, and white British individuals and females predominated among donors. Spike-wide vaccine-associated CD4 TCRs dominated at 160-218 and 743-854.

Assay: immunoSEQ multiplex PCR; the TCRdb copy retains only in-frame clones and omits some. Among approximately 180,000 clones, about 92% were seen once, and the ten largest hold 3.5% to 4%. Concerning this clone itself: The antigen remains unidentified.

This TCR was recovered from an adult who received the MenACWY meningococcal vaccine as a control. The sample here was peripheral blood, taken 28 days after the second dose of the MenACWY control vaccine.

DNA for the CDR3: TGTGCCAGCAGTTTACTAGCGGGAGGGCCTCGGTACAATGAGCAGTTCTTC. Translated: CASSLLAGGPRYNEQFF. The chain joins TRBV27 to TRBJ2-1; TRBD2 agrees at 12 bases. CDR3 length: 17 residues. Germline CDR1 and CDR2: MNHEY and SMNVEV (reference sequence). Trimming took 2 bases from V and 4 from J; bases not matched to a gene: 6.